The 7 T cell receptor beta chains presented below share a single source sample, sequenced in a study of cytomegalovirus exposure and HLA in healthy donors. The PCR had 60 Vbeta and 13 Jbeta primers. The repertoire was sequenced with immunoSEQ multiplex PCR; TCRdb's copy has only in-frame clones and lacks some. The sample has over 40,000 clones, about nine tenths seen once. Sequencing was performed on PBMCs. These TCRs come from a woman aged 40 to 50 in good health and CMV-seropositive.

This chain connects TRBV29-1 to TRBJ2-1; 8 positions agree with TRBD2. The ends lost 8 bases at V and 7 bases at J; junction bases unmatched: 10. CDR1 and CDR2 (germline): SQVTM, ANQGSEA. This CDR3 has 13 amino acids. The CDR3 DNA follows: TGCAGCCCTACGGGGGGGCCTCGGAATGAGCAGTTCTTC. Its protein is CSPTGGPRNEQFF.

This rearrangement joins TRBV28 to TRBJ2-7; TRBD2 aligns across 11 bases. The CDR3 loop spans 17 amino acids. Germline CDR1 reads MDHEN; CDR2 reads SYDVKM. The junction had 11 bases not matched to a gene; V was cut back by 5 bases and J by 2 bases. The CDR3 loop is CASSLTSSGRLTYEQYF. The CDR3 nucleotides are TGTGCCAGCAGTCTAACTTCTAGCGGGAGGTTGACCTACGAGCAGTACTTC.

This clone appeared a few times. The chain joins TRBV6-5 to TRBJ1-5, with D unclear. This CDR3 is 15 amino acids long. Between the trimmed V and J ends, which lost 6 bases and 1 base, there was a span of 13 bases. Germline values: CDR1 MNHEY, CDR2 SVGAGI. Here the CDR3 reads CASRQQMWSNQPQHF. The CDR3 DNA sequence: TGTGCCAGCAGGCAACAAATGTGGAGCAATCAGCCCCAGCATTTT.

The CDR3 DNA reads TGTGCCAGCAGTGAACGTCTTAGGCAGGACAATGAGCAGTTCTTC. Translated: CASSERLRQDNEQFF. The chain links TRBV6-1 to TRBJ2-1; D not resolved. This CDR3 contains 15 residues. Per the germline V gene, CDR1 is MNHNS and CDR2 is SASEGT. The V end lost 2 bases, the J end lost 5 bases, and 13 bases lay between the germline ends.

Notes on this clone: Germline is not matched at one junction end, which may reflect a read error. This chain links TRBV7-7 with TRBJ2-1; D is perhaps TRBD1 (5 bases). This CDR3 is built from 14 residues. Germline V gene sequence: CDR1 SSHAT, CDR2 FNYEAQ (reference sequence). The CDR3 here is CASSLRLGVYEQFF. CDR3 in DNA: TGTGCTAGCAGCTTAAGGCTAGGGGTCTATGAGCAGTTCTTC. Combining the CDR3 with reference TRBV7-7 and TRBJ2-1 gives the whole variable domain GAGVSQSPRYKVTKRGQDVTLRCDPISSHATLYWYQQALGQGPEFLTYFNYEAQPDKSGLPSDRFSAERPEGSISTLTIQRTEQRDSAMYRCASSLRLGVYEQFFGPGTRLTVL.

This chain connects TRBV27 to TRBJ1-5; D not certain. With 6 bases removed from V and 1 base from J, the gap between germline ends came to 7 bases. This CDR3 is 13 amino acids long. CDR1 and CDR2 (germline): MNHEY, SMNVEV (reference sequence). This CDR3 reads CASSFRSNQPQHF. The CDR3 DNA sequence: TGTGCCAGCAGCTTCCGGAGCAATCAGCCCCAGCATTTT.

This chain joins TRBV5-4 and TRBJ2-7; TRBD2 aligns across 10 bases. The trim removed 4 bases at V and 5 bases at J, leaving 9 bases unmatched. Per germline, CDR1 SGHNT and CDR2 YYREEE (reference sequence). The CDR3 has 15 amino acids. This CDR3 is CASSPRPGTSDEQYF. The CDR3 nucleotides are TGTGCCAGCAGCCCGCGCCCCGGGACTAGCGACGAGCAGTACTTC.